A selection of T cell receptor beta chains follows, all from one sample in a study of pediatric ulcerative colitis. TCRdb's table, derived via immunoSEQ multiplex PCR, lists solely in-frame clones and lacks some. The sample lists about 36,000 clones; less than 80% were seen once. Sequencing was performed on gut tissue. These receptors originate from a boy between 5 and 17 years old with moderate ulcerative colitis. Both conserved end residues are part of each CDR3. The order of the fields is V gene, D gene, J gene, clone size, CDR3 DNA, CDR3 protein. The D gene is left open where the match is weak. Size values are once, few and many counts, or a class for expanded clones, and some rows have none.

V: TRBV5-1
D: TRBD1
J: TRBJ1-2
size: -
DNA: TGCGCCAGCAGCGGGGGACAGGGTCGCGGTGGCTACACCTTC
CDR3: CASSGGQGRGGYTF

V: TRBV28
D: -
J: TRBJ2-2
size: -
DNA: TGTGCCAGCACTCGACAGGGGAGGGACACCGGGGAGCTGTTTTTT
CDR3: CASTRQGRDTGELFF

V: TRBV7-2
D: TRBD2
J: TRBJ2-2
size: few
DNA: TGTGCCAGCAGCTTAGCGGGCGGGAGTTATGCCGGGGAGCTGTTTTTT
CDR3: CASSLAGGSYAGELFF

V: TRBV15
D: -
J: TRBJ2-7
size: once
DNA: TGTGCCACCAGCAGGAACAGATACGAGCAGTACTTC
CDR3: CATSRNRYEQYF

V: TRBV6-6
D: TRBD1
J: TRBJ2-1
size: -
DNA: TGTGCCAGTGTCGGACAGGGGGAATACAATGAGCAGTTCTTC
CDR3: CASVGQGEYNEQFF

V: TRBV7-2
D: -
J: TRBJ2-7
size: -
DNA: TGTGCCAGCAGCGCCAGCTACGAGCAGTACTTC
CDR3: CASSASYEQYF

V: TRBV7-2
D: -
J: TRBJ1-5
size: -
DNA: TGTGCCAGCAGCTTAACCGGACACTCCTATCAGCCCCAGCATTTT
CDR3: CASSLTGHSYQPQHF

V: TRBV4-1
D: TRBD2
J: TRBJ2-2
size: -
DNA: TGCGCCAGCAGCCAAGGCCCCTGGCCCCGACTAGCGGCAAACACCGGGGAGCTGTTTTTT
CDR3: CASSQGPWPRLAANTGELFF

V: TRBV4-3
D: -
J: TRBJ2-2
size: -
DNA: TGCGCCAGCAGCCGAGCAGGTCTGGGTAGCACCCGGGAGCTGTTTTTT
CDR3: CASSRAGLGSTRELFF

V: TRBV6-5
D: -
J: TRBJ1-1
size: -
DNA: TGTGCCAGCAGTTACGGGGGAAACACTGAAGCTTTCTTT
CDR3: CASSYGGNTEAFF

V: TRBV7-7
D: -
J: TRBJ2-5
size: -
DNA: TGTGCTAGCAGCTTGGCAGTGGGGGAGACCCAGTACTTC
CDR3: CASSLAVGETQYF

V: TRBV6-1
D: TRBD1
J: TRBJ1-5
size: few
DNA: TGTGCCACCGACCCAACAGGGGCCCATCAGCCCCAGCATTTT
CDR3: CATDPTGAHQPQHF

V: TRBV7-8
D: TRBD1
J: TRBJ2-7
size: -
DNA: TGTGCCAGCAGCTTAGGGGTTGGGACAGGGGAGCGCTACGAGCAGTACTTC
CDR3: CASSLGVGTGERYEQYF

V: TRBV6-6
D: TRBD1
J: TRBJ2-5
size: -
DNA: TGTGCCAGCAGTACTCGGACAGGGGTTTCAGAGACCCAGTACTTC
CDR3: CASSTRTGVSETQYF

V: TRBV14
D: -
J: TRBJ2-5
size: -
DNA: TGTGCCAGCAGCCACCAGGGATTCGGAGAGACCCAGTACTTC
CDR3: CASSHQGFGETQYF

V: TRBV29-1
D: TRBD2
J: TRBJ2-5
size: -
DNA: TGCAGCGCTGGACTAGCGGGAGGGCCGAGGCAAGAGACCCAGTACTTC
CDR3: CSAGLAGGPRQETQYF

V: TRBV23-1
D: -
J: TRBJ2-5
size: -
DNA: TGCGCCAGCAGGCACACAGCGCCCCAAGAGACCCAGTACTTC
CDR3: CASRHTAPQETQYF

V: TRBV5-8
D: -
J: TRBJ1-5
size: -
DNA: TGTGCCAGCAGCCGCAGTCGGGAGCCCCAGCATTTT
CDR3: CASSRSREPQHF

V: TRBV20-1
D: -
J: TRBJ1-1
size: -
DNA: TGCAGTGCTAGGGGCGAGGGGGGTGCTTTCTTT
CDR3: CSARGEGGAFF

V: TRBV18
D: -
J: TRBJ2-7
size: -
DNA: TGTGCCAGCTCACCAAACCCCCGCAACGAGCAGTACTTC
CDR3: CASSPNPRNEQYF

V: TRBV7-9
D: -
J: TRBJ1-4
size: -
DNA: TGTGCCAGCAGCTTAGGTCCGGTGGACAGCGAAAAACTGTTTTTT
CDR3: CASSLGPVDSEKLFF

V: TRBV6-5
D: -
J: TRBJ2-5
size: -
DNA: TGTGCCAGCAGTTACCAGGGGAGCGAGACCCAGTACTTC
CDR3: CASSYQGSETQYF

V: TRBV6-6
D: -
J: TRBJ2-1
size: -
DNA: TGTGCCAGCAGGCACAGGGATGTGTCCTACAATGAGCAGTTCTTC
CDR3: CASRHRDVSYNEQFF

V: TRBV5-8
D: TRBD2
J: TRBJ2-1
size: -
DNA: TGTGCCAGCGAAAGGCGGACTAGCAGCAATGAGCAGTTCTTC
CDR3: CASERRTSSNEQFF

V: TRBV4-1
D: -
J: TRBJ1-1
size: few
DNA: TGCGCCAGCAGCCAAGGAAAACAGGTGAACACTGAAGCTTTCTTT
CDR3: CASSQGKQVNTEAFF

V: TRBV7-2
D: -
J: TRBJ1-5
size: few
DNA: TGTGCCAGCAGCTTGGGGGGGTATAGCAATCAGCCCCAGCATTTT
CDR3: CASSLGGYSNQPQHF

V: TRBV5-1
D: TRBD1
J: TRBJ2-2
size: -
DNA: TGCGCCAGCAGCGTCGTACAGGGGGCGTCCGGGGAGCTGTTTTTT
CDR3: CASSVVQGASGELFF

V: TRBV10-2
D: -
J: TRBJ2-1
size: -
DNA: TGCGCCAGCAGTGAGTTAGGCAGCCAGGAGCAGTTCTTC
CDR3: CASSELGSQEQFF

V: TRBV6-1
D: -
J: TRBJ2-3
size: -
DNA: TGTGCCAGCAGTGAGGGGGGAAATACGCAGTATTTT
CDR3: CASSEGGNTQYF